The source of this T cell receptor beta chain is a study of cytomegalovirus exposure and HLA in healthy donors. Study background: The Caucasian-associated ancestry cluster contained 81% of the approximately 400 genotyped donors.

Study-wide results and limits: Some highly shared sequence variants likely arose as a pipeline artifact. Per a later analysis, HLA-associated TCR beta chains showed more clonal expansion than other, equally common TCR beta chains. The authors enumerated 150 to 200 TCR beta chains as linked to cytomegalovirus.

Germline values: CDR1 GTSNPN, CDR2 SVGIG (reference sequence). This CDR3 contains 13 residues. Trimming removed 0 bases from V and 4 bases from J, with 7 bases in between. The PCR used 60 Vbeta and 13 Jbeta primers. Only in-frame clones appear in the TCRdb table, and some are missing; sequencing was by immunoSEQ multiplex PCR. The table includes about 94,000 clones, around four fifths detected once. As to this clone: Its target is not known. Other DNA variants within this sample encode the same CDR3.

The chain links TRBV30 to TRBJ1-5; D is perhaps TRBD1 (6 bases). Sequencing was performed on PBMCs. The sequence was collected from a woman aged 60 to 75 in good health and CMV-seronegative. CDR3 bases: TGTGCCTGGAGTGTAAGGGGGAATCAGCCCCAGCATTTT. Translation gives CAWSVRGNQPQHF.